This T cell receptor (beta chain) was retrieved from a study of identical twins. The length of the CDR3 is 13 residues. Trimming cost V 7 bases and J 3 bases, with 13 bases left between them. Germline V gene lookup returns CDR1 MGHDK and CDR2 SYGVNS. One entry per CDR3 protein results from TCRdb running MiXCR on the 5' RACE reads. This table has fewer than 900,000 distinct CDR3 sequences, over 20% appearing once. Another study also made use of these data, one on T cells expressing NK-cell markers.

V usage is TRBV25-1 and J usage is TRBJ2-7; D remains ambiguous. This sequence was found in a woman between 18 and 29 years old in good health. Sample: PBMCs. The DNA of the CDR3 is TGTGCCAGCACCTCCACAAACAGCTACGAGCAGTACTTC. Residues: CASTSTNSYEQYF.